Listed here are 27 T cell receptor beta chains from one sample, sequenced in a study of T-cell memory formation after mild COVID-19. Via MiXCR, TCRdb re-called the 5' RACE reads, giving one row per CDR3 protein. The sample consists of 450,000 to 650,000 distinct CDR3 sequences, around 20% of them appearing once. Sequences were obtained from PBMCs or a T cell subset sorted from them (not recorded which). Every receptor here comes from an adult woman who had mild COVID-19 (a few samples of this study predate the infection). Cell type and time point are not known.

This clonotype showed up just a few times. This chain connects TRBV29-1 to TRBJ1-1, with D possibly matching TRBD1 (6 bases). Germline CDR1 is SQVTM and CDR2 is ANQGSEA. V lost 7 bases, J lost 5 bases, and 20 bases lay in between. This CDR3 has 14 residues. In DNA, the CDR3 is TGCAGCGCTACCAGAGGGGGGCGAGGGACTGAAGCTTTCTTT. Amino acids: CSATRGGRGTEAFF.

Notes on this clonotype: A much larger clone differs by one base, so this may be a read error. The rearrangement uses TRBV16 and TRBJ2-7; 15 nucleotides agree with TRBD2. The CDR3 contains 18 residues. Germline CDR1 is KGHSY and CDR2 is FQNENV. Trimming at V came to 4 bases and at J to 0 bases, leaving 7 bases not matched to a gene. CDR3 protein: CASSRGLAGGGFSYEQYF. The CDR3 DNA follows: TGTGCCAGCAGCCGCGGACTAGCGGGAGGGGGGTTCTCCTACGAGCAGTACTTC.

A few counts support this clonotype. The V gene is TRBV18, the J gene TRBJ2-7; D ambiguous. Germline loops: CDR1 KGHSH, CDR2 LQKENI. The V and J ends lost 2 bases and 3 bases respectively, with 11 bases between them. The CDR3 is 14 residues long. The chain's CDR3 is CASSPSQVRYEQYF. CDR3 in DNA: TGTGCCAGCTCACCATCTCAGGTACGCTACGAGCAGTACTTC. The entire variable domain, with the rest obtained from reference TRBV18 and TRBJ2-7, is as follows: NAGVMQNPRHLVRRRGQEARLRCSPMKGHSHVYWYRQLPEEGLKFMVYLQKENIIDESGMPKERFSAEFPKEGPSILRIQQVVRGDSAAYFCASSPSQVRYEQYFGPGTRLTVT.

The chain uses TRBV4-3 and TRBJ1-1, with unresolved D. The CDR3 runs to 15 residues. Germline CDR1 reads LGHNA; CDR2 reads YSLEER. Trimming cost V 1 base and J 1 base, with 10 bases left between them. CDR3 sequence reads: CASSQGNRPNTEAFF. CDR3 nucleotides: TGCGCCAGCAGCCAAGGTAACCGACCGAACACTGAAGCTTTCTTT.

This clonotype was seen more than once but under ten times. The V gene is TRBV11-2, the J gene TRBJ2-7; D ambiguous. Deletions cut 2 bases from V and 3 bases from J, with 17 bases between. This CDR3 is built from 16 residues. Germline CDR1 is SGHAT and CDR2 is FQNNGV. This CDR3 reads CASSLRGGGGSYEQYF. The CDR3 bases are TGTGCCAGCAGCTTAAGAGGTGGCGGTGGTAGCTACGAGCAGTACTTC.

This chain uses TRBV7-9 with TRBJ2-3; D gene uncertain. Trimming took off 3 bases at V and 2 bases at J, with 12 bases between the two ends. The germline V gene has CDR1 SEHNR and CDR2 FQNEAQ (reference sequence). The CDR3 totals 15 residues. The CDR3 reads CASSFNRASTDTQYF. In DNA form, the CDR3 reads TGTGCCAGCAGCTTTAATAGAGCTTCCACAGATACGCAGTATTTT.

The gene calls are TRBV2 and TRBJ2-1; D possibly corresponds to TRBD1 (5 bases). The CDR3 runs to 16 residues. CDR1 SNHLY and CDR2 FYNNEI come from the germline V gene. The ends were cut back, 2 bases at V and 10 bases at J, with 21 bases in the middle. CDR3 bases: TGTGCCAGCAGTGAAATCAGTTGGGGCCGAGACCCCGAGCAGTTCTTC. Protein product: CASSEISWGRDPEQFF.

The chain has TRBV4-3 and TRBJ2-7, with 10 positions matching TRBD2. The CDR3 is 15 residues long. Trimming cost V 3 bases and J 3 bases; bases outside gene matches: 5. Germline CDR1 reads LGHNA; CDR2 reads YSLEER. CDR3 in DNA: TGCGCCAGCAGCCATACTAGCGGGATGCTCTACGAGCAGTACTTC. Translated: CASSHTSGMLYEQYF.

This chain links TRBV5-5 with TRBJ1-2, with TRBD1 as a possible D gene (5 bases). V lost 0 bases, J lost 8 bases, and 11 bases lay in between. This CDR3 spans 13 amino acids. Germline V gene data show CDR1 as SGHKS and CDR2 as YYEKEE (reference sequence). CDR3 coding DNA: TGTGCCAGCAGCTTGGTAGGGGCAGAGGGCTACACCTTC. This codes for CASSLVGAEGYTF. Full variable domain (missing parts from reference TRBV5-5 and TRBJ1-2): DAGVTQSPTHLIKTRGQQVTLRCSPISGHKSVSWYQQVLGQGPQFIFQYYEKEERGRGNFPDRFSARQFPNYSSELNVNALLLGDSALYLCASSLVGAEGYTFGSGTRLTVV.

In its sample, this clonotype was seen many times. The junction departs from germline at one end; a sequencing error may be responsible. This chain connects TRBV5-1 to TRBJ1-2; tentative D call: TRBD1 (6 bases). The CDR3 covers 13 residues. Germline V gene sequence: CDR1 SGHRS, CDR2 YFSETQ. The CDR3: CASSLGHNYGYTF. CDR3 in DNA: TGTGCCAGCAGCTTGGGACATAACTATGGCTACACCTTC.

This clonotype was seen only a few times. The V and J genes are TRBV7-8 and TRBJ2-1; 9 nucleotides agree with TRBD1. CDR3 size: 14 residues. Germline V gives CDR1 SGHVS, CDR2 FQNEAQ. V shed 5 bases and J 9 bases; nucleotides not matched to a gene: 8. For the CDR3, the DNA is TGTGCCAGCAGCCTACACAGGGGGCTCGGTGAGCAGTTCTTC. This gives the protein CASSLHRGLGEQFF.

This clonotype was counted a few times. V gene TRBV29-1 combines with J gene TRBJ1-1; 9 bases align to TRBD1. Per the germline V gene, CDR1 is SQVTM and CDR2 is ANQGSEA. The V gene end was trimmed by 4 bases and the J gene end by 0 bases; junction bases not matched to a gene: 3. The CDR3 has 14 amino acids. The CDR3 sequence: CSVVGQGLNTEAFF. In DNA form, the CDR3 reads TGCAGCGTTGTAGGACAGGGGTTGAACACTGAAGCTTTCTTT.

This clonotype was counted a few times. This CDR3 is CAWGAWETQYF. The CDR3, as DNA: TGTGCCTGGGGGGCTTGGGAGACCCAGTACTTC. V is TRBV30 and J is TRBJ2-5, with D possibly being TRBD1 (5 bases). From germline, CDR1 is GTSNPN and CDR2 SVGIG (reference sequence). V lost 5 bases and J lost 5, with 9 bases in between. CDR3 length: 11 residues. The full variable domain, rest sourced from reference TRBV30 and TRBJ2-5, is SQTIHQWPATLVQPVGSPLSLECTVEGTSNPNLYWYRQAAGRGLQLLFYSVGIGQISSEVPQNLSASRPQDRQFILSSKKLLLSDSGFYLCAWGAWETQYFGPGTRLLVL.

The chain joins TRBV7-8 to TRBJ1-5; maybe TRBD1 (5 bases). V was pared by 8 bases and J by 4 bases, with 12 bases between. This CDR3 comprises 13 residues. Germline V CDR1 and CDR2: SGHVS, FQNEAQ. The CDR3 nucleotides read TGTGCCAGCGCGGCGACAGCAAATCAGCCCCAGCATTTT. The encoded protein is CASAATANQPQHF. The whole variable domain, filled in from reference TRBV7-8 and TRBJ1-5, reads GAGVSQSPRYKVAKRGQDVALRCDPISGHVSLFWYQQALGQGPEFLTYFQNEAQLDKSGLPSDRFFAERPEGSVSTLKIQRTQQEDSAVYLCASAATANQPQHFGDGTRLSIL.

This clonotype was seen at least ten times. The CDR3 coding sequence is TGTGCCAGCAGGGCTACAGATACGCAGTATTTT. Protein: CASRATDTQYF. This chain links TRBV12-3 or TRBV12-4 with TRBJ2-3; no definite D call. The CDR3 spans 11 residues. V lost 6 bases, J lost 3 bases, and 4 bases lay in between.

The CDR3 coding sequence is TGTGCCAGCAGGGACCGGGACAGGGGGCTGCATGGCTACACCTTC. Residues: CASRDRDRGLHGYTF. This sequence joins TRBV6-1 and TRBJ1-2; 12 bases fit TRBD1. CDR3 length: 15 amino acids. V shed 6 bases and J 6 bases; nucleotides not matched to a gene: 8. Germline-derived CDR1 and CDR2 are MNHNS and SASEGT.

The chain links TRBV5-6 to TRBJ1-6; D may be TRBD1 (5 bases). CDR1 and CDR2 (germline): SGHDT, YYEEEE. The V end lost 4 bases, the J end lost 6 bases, and 11 bases lay between the germline ends. The CDR3 is 14 amino acids. CDR3 protein: CASSTGTLNSPLHF. The CDR3 coding sequence is TGTGCCAGCAGCACCGGGACGCTTAATTCACCCCTCCACTTT.

This clonotype was detected a few times. The chain recombines TRBV7-2 with TRBJ1-1, with 7 bases aligning to TRBD1. Germline CDR1 reads SGHTA; CDR2 reads FQGNSA. The length of the CDR3 is 18 residues. The trim removed 0 bases at V and 1 base at J, leaving 11 bases unmatched. The CDR3 protein is CASSLADPRGRTNTEAFF. The CDR3 DNA reads as TGTGCCAGCAGCTTAGCGGACCCCAGGGGGAGGACGAACACTGAAGCTTTCTTT.

The gene calls are TRBV4-1 and TRBJ2-1; D remains ambiguous. The ends were cut back, 2 bases at V and 5 bases at J, with 13 bases in the middle. This CDR3 comprises 15 residues. Germline V lookup: CDR1 MGHRA, CDR2 YSYEKL. The CDR3 nucleotides are TGCGCCAGCAGCCAATCCCGTAGTTTGAACAATGAGCAGTTCTTC. Its protein is CASSQSRSLNNEQFF.

The V gene is TRBV7-6, the J gene TRBJ2-3; 7 bases map to TRBD1. This CDR3 region has 17 residues. J was trimmed by 1 base and V by 0 bases; bases with no gene match: 7. Germline-derived CDR1 and CDR2 are SGHVS and FNYEAQ. The CDR3 bases are TGTGCCAGCAGCTTAGCGACCACGGGACAGCGCACAGATACGCAGTATTTT. Encoded protein: CASSLATTGQRTDTQYF.

CDR3 sequence reads: CASTIGGLNEKLFF. DNA of the CDR3: TGTGCCAGCACCATCGGGGGCCTTAATGAAAAACTGTTTTTT. The chain has TRBV12-3 or TRBV12-4 and TRBJ1-4, with a weak D call TRBD1 (6 bases). CDR3 length: 14 amino acids. Trimming took 7 bases from V and 4 from J, leaving 13 bases between them.

The V gene is TRBV20-1, the J gene TRBJ2-7; tentatively, D is TRBD2 (6 bases). The germline V gene encodes CDR1 DFQATT and CDR2 SNEGSKA (reference sequence). CDR3 length: 12 amino acids. Trimming cost V 6 bases and J 1 base, with 10 bases left between them. This chain's CDR3 is CSAAGLSYEQYF. In DNA form, the CDR3 reads TGCAGTGCGGCGGGACTTTCCTACGAGCAGTACTTC.

This clonotype was seen a handful of times. The chain joins TRBV13 to TRBJ1-1; a weak D match, TRBD1 (6 bases). Trimming took off 6 bases at V and 6 bases at J, with 11 bases between the two ends. Germline lookup yields CDR1 PRHDT and CDR2 FYEKMQ (reference sequence). This CDR3 has 12 amino acids. The chain's CDR3 is CASRGGAPEAFF. DNA of the CDR3: TGTGCCAGCAGAGGGGGGGCCCCTGAAGCTTTCTTT.

Many counts were recorded for this clonotype. The chain links TRBV29-1 to TRBJ2-7; TRBD1 might be the D (6 bases). Germline V lookup: CDR1 SQVTM, CDR2 ANQGSEA. This CDR3 is built from 13 residues. Deletions cut 4 bases from V and 4 bases from J, with 14 bases between. CDR3 bases: TGCAGCGTTGGCATGGGGGCAACTTACGAGCAGTACTTC. Protein sequence: CSVGMGATYEQYF.

In regard to this clonotype: Mismatch with germline at one junction end may stem from a read error. The V call is TRBV25-1, the J call TRBJ2-7; D is unresolved. This CDR3 has 14 amino acids. Germline values: CDR1 MGHDK, CDR2 SYGVNS. CDR3 residues: CASSEAYDGHSKDF. The CDR3 DNA reads as TGTGCCAGCAGTGAAGCTTACGACGGGCATTCCAAGGACTTC.

J is TRBJ1-2 and V is TRBV5-1; the D gene is possibly TRBD1 (5 bases). CDR1 is SGHRS, CDR2 YFSETQ, per germline. The length of the CDR3 is 12 residues. V was shortened by 4 bases and J by 8 bases, with 12 bases between the two germline ends. CDR3 sequence (DNA): TGCGCCAGCAGCCCGGGGGAGGGAGGCTACACCTTC. It codes for CASSPGEGGYTF.

This clonotype appeared a few times. The chain has TRBV7-8 and TRBJ1-4; 9 bases map to TRBD1. V lost 5 bases, J lost 3 bases, and 10 bases stayed unmatched. Per the germline V gene, CDR1 is SGHVS and CDR2 is FQNEAQ. The CDR3 has 17 amino acids. In DNA form, the CDR3 reads TGTGCCAGCAGCGTAACCGACAGGGGGTTGGCTAATGAAAAACTGTTTTTT. This codes for CASSVTDRGLANEKLFF.